The source of this T cell receptor (beta chain) is a study of blood T cell repertoires in COVID-19. Study as a whole: Whether acute or convalescent, the COVID-19 samples came from the United States, Italy and Spain. T cells, B-cell-depleted T cells, or PBMCs provided the cDNA or gDNA that served as material.

This table comes from immunoSEQ multiplex PCR, and its TCRdb copy is limited to in-frame clones, with some not included. The table shows 250,000 or so clones, with roughly 86% occurring only once. The CDR3 runs 20 residues. J lost 0 bases, V lost 6 bases, and 14 bases had no gene match. The chain combines TRBV6-7 with TRBJ2-1; 13 nucleotides match TRBD2. TRBV6-7 is an open reading frame whose function is uncertain. The specimen sequenced was peripheral blood. This receptor was obtained from a man aged 80 or over with acute or convalescent COVID-19. CDR3 protein: CASSPRTSGSVPTSYNEQFF. The CDR3 nucleotides are TGTGCCAGCAGCCCCAGGACTAGCGGGAGTGTTCCCACCTCCTACAATGAGCAGTTCTTC.